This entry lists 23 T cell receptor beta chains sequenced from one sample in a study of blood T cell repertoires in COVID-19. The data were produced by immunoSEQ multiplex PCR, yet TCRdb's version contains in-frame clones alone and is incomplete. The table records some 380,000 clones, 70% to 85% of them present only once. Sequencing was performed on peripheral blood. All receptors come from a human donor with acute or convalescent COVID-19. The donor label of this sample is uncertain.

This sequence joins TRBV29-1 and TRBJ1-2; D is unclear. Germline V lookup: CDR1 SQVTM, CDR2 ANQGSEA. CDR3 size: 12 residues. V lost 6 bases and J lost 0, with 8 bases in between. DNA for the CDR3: TGCAGCGTCACCGACACTAACTATGGCTACACCTTC. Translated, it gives CSVTDTNYGYTF.

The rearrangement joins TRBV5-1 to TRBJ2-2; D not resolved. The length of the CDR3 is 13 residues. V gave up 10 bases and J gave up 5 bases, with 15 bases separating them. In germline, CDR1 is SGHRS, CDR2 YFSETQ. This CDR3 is CAGRRTTTGELFF. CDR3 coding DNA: TGCGCCGGCCGGCGAACTACTACCGGGGAGCTGTTTTTT.

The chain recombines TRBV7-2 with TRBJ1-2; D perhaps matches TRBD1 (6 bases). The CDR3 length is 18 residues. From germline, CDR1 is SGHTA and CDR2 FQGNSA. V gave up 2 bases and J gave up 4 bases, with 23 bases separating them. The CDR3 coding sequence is TGTGCCAGCAGCTTACGCCTTCAGGTGGGGGCGCGAAGCTATGGCTACACCTTC. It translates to CASSLRLQVGARSYGYTF. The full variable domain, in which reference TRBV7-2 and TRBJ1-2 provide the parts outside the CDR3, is GAGVSQSPSNKVTEKGKDVELRCDPISGHTALYWYRQSLGQGLEFLIYFQGNSAPDKSGLPSDRFSAERTGGSVSTLTIQRTQQEDSAVYLCASSLRLQVGARSYGYTFGSGTRLTVV.

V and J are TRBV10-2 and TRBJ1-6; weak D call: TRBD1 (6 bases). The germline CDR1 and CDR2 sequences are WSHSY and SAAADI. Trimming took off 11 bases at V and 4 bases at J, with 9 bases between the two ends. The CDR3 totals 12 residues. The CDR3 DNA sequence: TGCGCCGTGGGACAATATAATTCACCCCTCCACTTT. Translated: CAVGQYNSPLHF.

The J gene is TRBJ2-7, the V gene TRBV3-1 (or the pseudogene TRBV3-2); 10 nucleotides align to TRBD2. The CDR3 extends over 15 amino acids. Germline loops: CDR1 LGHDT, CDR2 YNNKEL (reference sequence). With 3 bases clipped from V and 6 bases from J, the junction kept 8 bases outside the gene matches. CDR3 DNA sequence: TGTGCCAGCAGCCAGAGAGCGGGAGGGCGCAGCGAGCAGTACTTC. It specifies CASSQRAGGRSEQYF.

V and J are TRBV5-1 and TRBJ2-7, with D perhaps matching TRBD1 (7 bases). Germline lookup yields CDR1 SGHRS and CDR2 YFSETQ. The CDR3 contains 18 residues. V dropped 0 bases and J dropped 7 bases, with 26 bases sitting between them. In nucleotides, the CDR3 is TGCGCCAGCAGCTTGGCCTCGCTGCGGGGACAGCAGACCCTGGAGCAGTACTTC. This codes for CASSLASLRGQQTLEQYF.

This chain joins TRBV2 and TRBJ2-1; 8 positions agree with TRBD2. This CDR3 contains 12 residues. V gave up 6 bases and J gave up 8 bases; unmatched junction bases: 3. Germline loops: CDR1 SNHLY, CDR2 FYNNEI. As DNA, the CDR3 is TGTGCCAGCAGGGGACTAGGGTATGAGCAGTTCTTC. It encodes CASRGLGYEQFF.

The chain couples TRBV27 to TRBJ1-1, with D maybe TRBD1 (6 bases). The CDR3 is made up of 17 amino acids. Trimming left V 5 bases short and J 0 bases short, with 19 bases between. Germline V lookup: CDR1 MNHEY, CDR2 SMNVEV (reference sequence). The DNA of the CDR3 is TGTGCCAGCAGTCCAATCACTTACAGGGCGTTGAACACTGAAGCTTTCTTT. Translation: CASSPITYRALNTEAFF.

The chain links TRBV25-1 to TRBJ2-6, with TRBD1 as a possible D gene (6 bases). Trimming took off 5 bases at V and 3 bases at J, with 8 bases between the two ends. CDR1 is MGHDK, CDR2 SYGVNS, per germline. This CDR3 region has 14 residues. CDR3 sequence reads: CASSPGVGANVLTF. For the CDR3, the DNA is TGTGCCAGCAGTCCAGGGGTTGGGGCCAACGTCCTGACTTTC.

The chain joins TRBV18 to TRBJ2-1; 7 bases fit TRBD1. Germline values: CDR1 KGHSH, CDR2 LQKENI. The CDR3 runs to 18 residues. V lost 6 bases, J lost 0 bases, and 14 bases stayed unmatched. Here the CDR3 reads CASSLRDSGVSSYNEQFF. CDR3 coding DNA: TGTGCCAGCTCCCTCCGGGACAGCGGTGTCAGCTCCTACAATGAGCAGTTCTTC.

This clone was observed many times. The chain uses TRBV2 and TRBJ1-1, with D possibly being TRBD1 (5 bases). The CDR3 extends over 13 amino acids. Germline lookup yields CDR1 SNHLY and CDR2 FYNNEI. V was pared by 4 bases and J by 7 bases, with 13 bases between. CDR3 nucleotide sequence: TGTGCCAGCAGTGGCCGAACAGGATTTGAAGCTTTCTTT. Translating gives CASSGRTGFEAFF.

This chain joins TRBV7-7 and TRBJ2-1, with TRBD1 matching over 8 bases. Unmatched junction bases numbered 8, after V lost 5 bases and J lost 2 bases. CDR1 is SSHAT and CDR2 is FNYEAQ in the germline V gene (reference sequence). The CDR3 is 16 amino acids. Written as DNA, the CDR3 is TGTGCCAGCAGCCCCACGGTGGGACAGGCCTACAATGAGCAGTTCTTC. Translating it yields CASSPTVGQAYNEQFF.

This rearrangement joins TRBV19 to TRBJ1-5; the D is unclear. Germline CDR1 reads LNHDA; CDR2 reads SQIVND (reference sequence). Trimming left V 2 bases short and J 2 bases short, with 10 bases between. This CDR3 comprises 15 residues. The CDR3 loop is CASSIIERGNQPQHF. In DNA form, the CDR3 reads TGTGCCAGTAGTATAATCGAGAGGGGCAATCAGCCCCAGCATTTT.

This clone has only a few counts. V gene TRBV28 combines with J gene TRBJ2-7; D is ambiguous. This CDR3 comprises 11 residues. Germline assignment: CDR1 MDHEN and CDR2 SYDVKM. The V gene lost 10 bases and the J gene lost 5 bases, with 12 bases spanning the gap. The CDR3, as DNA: TGTGCCACCGGTGGGCTTGACGAGCAGTACTTC. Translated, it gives CATGGLDEQYF. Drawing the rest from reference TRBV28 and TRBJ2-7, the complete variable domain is DVKVTQSSRYLVKRTGEKVFLECVQDMDHENMFWYRQDPGLGLRLIYFSYDVKMKEKGDIPEGYSVSREKKERFSLILESASTNQTSMYLCATGGLDEQYFGPGTRLTVT.

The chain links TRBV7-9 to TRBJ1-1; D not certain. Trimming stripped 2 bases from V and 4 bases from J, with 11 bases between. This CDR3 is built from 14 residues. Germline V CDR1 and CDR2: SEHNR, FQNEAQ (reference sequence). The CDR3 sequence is CASSLRDGVTEAFF. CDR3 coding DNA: TGTGCCAGCAGCTTACGGGATGGTGTCACTGAAGCTTTCTTT.

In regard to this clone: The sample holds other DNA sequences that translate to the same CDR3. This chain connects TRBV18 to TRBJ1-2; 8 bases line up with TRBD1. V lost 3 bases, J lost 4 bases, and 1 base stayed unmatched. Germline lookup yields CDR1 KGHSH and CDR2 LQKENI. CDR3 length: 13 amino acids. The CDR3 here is CASSPGTGYGYTF. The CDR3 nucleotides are TGTGCCAGCTCACCCGGGACAGGCTATGGCTACACCTTC.

The DNA for the CDR3 is TGTGCCAGCAGCGGCCGCGACAGGGCCCCGAGGGGCTACACCTTC. This encodes CASSGRDRAPRGYTF. The rearrangement joins TRBV3-1 (or the pseudogene TRBV3-2) to TRBJ1-2, with TRBD1 matching 7 bases. The CDR3 loop spans 15 amino acids. Germline trimming cut 5 bases from V and 8 bases from J; bases unmatched to any gene: 14. The V gene's germline CDR1 is LGHDT and CDR2 YNNKEL (reference sequence).

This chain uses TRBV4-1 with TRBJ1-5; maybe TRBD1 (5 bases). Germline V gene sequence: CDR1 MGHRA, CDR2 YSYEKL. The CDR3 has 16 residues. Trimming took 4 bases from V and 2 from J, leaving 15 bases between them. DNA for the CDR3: TGCGCCAGCAGCCTGGGGGGAGCGGGGGGCAATCAGCCCCAGCATTTT. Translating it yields CASSLGGAGGNQPQHF.

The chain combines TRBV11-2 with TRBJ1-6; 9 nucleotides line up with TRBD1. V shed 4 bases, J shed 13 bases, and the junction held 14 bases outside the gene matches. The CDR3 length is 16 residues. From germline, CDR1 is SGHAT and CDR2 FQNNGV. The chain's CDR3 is CASSSTPGQGYIPLHF. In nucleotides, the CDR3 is TGTGCCAGCAGCTCGACGCCGGGACAGGGTTACATTCCCCTCCACTTT.

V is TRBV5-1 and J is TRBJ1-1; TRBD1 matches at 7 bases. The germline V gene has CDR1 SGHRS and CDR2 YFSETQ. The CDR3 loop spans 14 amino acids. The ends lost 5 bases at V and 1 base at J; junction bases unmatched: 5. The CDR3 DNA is TGCGCCAGCAGAGTCCGACAGGGGAACACTGAAGCTTTCTTT. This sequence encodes CASRVRQGNTEAFF.

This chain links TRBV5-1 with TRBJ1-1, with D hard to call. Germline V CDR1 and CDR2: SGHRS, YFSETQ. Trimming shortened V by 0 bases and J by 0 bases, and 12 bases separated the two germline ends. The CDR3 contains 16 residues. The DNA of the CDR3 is TGCGCCAGCAGCTTGGGCATTGGAGGTATGAACACTGAAGCTTTCTTT. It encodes CASSLGIGGMNTEAFF.

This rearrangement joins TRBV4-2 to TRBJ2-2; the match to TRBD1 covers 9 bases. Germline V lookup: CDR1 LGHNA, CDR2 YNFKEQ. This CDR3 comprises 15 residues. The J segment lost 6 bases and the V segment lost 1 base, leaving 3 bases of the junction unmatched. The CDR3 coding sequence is TGTGCCAGCAGCCAAGGGACAGGGGTTCCCGGGGAGCTGTTTTTT. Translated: CASSQGTGVPGELFF.

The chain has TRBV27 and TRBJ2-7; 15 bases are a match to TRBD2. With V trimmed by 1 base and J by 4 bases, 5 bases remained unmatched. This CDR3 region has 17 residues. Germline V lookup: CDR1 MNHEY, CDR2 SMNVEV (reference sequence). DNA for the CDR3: TGTGCCAGCAGTTTATTCGGGACTAGCGGGAGGATGTACGAGCAGTACTTC. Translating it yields CASSLFGTSGRMYEQYF.